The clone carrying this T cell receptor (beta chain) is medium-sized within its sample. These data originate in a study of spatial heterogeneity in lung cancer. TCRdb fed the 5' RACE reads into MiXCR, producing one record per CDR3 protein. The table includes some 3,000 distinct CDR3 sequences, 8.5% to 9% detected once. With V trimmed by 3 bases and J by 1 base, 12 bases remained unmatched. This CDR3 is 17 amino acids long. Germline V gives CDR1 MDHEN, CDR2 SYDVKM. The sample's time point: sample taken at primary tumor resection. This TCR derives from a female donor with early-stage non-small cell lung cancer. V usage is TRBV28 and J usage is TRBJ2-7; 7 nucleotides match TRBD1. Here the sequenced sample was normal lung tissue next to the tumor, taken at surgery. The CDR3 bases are TGTGCCAGCAGTTTCCCCTCGGAGACAGGGTATTCCTACGAGCAGTACTTC. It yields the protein CASSFPSETGYSYEQYF.